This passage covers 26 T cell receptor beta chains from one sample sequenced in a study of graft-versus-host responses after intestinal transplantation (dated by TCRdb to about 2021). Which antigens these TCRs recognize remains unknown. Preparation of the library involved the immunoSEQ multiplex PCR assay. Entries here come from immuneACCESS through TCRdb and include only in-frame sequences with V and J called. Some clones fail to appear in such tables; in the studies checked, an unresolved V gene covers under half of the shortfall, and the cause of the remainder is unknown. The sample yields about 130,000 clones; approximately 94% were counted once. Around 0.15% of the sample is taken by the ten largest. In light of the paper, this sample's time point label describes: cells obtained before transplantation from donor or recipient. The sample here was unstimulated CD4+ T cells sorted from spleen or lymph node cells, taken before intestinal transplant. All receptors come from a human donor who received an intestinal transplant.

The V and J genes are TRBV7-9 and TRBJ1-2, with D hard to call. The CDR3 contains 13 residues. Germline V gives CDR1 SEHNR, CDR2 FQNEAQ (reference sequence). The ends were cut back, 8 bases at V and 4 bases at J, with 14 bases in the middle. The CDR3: CASLSHQSYGYTF. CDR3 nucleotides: TGTGCCAGCCTCTCACACCAATCCTATGGCTACACCTTC. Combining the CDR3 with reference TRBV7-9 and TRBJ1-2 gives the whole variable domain DTGVSQNPRHKITKRGQNVTFRCDPISEHNRLYWYRQTLGQGPEFLTYFQNEAQLEKSRLLSDRFSAERPKGSFSTLEIQRTEQGDSAMYLCASLSHQSYGYTFGSGTRLTVV.

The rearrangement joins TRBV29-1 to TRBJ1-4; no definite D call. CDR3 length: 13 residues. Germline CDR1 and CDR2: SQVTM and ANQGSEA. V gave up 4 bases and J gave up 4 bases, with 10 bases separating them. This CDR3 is CSVGSQVNEKLFF. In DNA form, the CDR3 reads TGCAGCGTTGGGAGTCAGGTTAATGAAAAACTGTTTTTT. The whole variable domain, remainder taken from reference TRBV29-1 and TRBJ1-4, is SAVISQKPSRDICQRGTSLTIQCQVDSQVTMMFWYRQQPGQSLTLIATANQGSEATYESGFVIDKFPISRPNLTFSTLTVSNMSPEDSSIYLCSVGSQVNEKLFFGSGTQLSVL.

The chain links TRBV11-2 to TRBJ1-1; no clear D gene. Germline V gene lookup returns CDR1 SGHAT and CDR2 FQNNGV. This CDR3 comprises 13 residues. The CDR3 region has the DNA TGTGCGACGAAATGGACTTTGCGCACTGAAGCTTTCTTT. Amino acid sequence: CATKWTLRTEAFF. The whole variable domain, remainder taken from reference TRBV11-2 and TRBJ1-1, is EAGVAQSPRYKIIEKRQSVAFWCNPISGHATLYWYQQILGQGPKLLIQFQNNGVVDDSQLPKDRFSAERLKGVDSTLKIQPAKLEDSAVYLCATKWTLRTEAFFGQGTRLTVV.

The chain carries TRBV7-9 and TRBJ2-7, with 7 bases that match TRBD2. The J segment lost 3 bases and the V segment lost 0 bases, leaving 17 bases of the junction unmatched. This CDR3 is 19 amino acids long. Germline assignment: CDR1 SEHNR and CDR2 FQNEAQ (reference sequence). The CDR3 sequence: CASSLASGAQERDYYEQYF. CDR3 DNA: TGTGCCAGCAGCTTAGCGTCGGGTGCGCAAGAGCGGGATTACTACGAGCAGTACTTC.

CDR3 protein: CASRGETQYF. In DNA, the CDR3 is TGTGCCAGCAGGGGGGAGACCCAGTACTTC. The chain combines TRBV6-1 with TRBJ2-5; D not certain. Germline CDR1 is MNHNS and CDR2 is SASEGT. The CDR3 contains 10 residues. V lost 6 bases to trimming and J lost 5 bases, with 4 bases between them.

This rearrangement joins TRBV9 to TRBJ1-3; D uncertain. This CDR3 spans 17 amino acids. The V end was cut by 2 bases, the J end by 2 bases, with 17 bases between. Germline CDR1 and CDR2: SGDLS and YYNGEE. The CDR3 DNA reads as TGTGCCAGCAGCGTTTTTCAGGACCAGCTCGCTGGAAACACCATATATTTT. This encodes CASSVFQDQLAGNTIYF.

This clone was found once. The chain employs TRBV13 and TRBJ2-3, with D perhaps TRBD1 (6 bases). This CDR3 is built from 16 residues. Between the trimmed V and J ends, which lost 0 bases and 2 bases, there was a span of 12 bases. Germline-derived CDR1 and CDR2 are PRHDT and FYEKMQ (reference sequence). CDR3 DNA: TGTGCCAGCAGCTTAGGTATAGACAGGACCACAGATACGCAGTATTTT. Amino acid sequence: CASSLGIDRTTDTQYF. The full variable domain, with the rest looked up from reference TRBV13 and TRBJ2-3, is AAGVIQSPRHLIKEKRETATLKCYPIPRHDTVYWYQQGPGQDPQFLISFYEKMQSDKGSIPDRFSAQQFSDYHSELNMSSLELGDSALYFCASSLGIDRTTDTQYFGPGTRLTVL.

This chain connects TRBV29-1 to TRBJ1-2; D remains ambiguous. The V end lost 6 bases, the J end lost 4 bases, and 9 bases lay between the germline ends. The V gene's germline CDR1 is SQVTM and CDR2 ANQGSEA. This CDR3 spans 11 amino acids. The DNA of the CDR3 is TGCAGCGTAGCTGCAACCTATGGCTACACCTTC. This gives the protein CSVAATYGYTF.

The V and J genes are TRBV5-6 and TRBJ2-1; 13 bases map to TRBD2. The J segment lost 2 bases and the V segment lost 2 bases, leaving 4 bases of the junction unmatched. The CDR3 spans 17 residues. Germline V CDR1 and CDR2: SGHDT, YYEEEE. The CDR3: CASSFRTSGGPYNEQFF. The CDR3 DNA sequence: TGTGCCAGCAGCTTCCGGACTAGCGGGGGCCCCTACAATGAGCAGTTCTTC.

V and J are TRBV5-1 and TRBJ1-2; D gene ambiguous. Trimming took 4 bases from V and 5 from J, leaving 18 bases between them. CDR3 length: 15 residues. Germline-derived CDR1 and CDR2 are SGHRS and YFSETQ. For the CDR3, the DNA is TGCGCCAGCAGCCCGGCGACCGGGTTTGGGTATGGCTACACCTTC. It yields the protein CASSPATGFGYGYTF. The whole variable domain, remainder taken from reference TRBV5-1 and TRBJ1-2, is KAGVTQTPRYLIKTRGQQVTLSCSPISGHRSVSWYQQTPGQGLQFLFEYFSETQRNKGNFPGRFSGRQFSNSRSEMNVSTLELGDSALYLCASSPATGFGYGYTFGSGTRLTVV.

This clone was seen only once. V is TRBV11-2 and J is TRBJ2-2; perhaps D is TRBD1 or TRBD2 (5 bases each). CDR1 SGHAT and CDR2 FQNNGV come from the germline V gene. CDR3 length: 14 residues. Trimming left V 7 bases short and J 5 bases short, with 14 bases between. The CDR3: CASNVRGATGELFF. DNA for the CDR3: TGTGCCAGCAACGTAAGGGGAGCGACCGGGGAGCTGTTTTTT.

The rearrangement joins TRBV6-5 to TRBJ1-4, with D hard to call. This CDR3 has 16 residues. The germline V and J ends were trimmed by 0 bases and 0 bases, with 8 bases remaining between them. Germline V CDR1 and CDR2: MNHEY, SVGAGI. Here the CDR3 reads CASSYSEPSTNEKLFF. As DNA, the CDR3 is TGTGCCAGCAGTTACTCTGAGCCTTCAACTAATGAAAAACTGTTTTTT.

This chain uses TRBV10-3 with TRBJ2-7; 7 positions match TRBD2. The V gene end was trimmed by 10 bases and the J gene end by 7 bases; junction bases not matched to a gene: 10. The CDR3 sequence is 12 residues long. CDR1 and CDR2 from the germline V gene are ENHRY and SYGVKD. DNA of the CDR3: TGTGCCACCGGGGGGAAGGGTGGGGAGCAGTACTTC. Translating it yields CATGGKGGEQYF.

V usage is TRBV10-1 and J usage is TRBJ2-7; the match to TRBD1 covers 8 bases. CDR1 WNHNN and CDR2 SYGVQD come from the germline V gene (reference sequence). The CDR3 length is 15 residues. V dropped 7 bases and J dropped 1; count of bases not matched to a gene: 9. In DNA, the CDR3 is TGCGCCAGCAAAGACAGGGGAAACTTTTCCTACGAGCAGTACTTC. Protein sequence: CASKDRGNFSYEQYF.

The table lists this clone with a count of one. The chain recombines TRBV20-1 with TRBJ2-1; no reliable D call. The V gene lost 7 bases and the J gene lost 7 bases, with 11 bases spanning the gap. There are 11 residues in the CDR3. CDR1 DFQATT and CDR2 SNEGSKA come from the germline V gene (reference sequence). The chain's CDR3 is CSVPQMNEQFF. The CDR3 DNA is TGCAGTGTACCGCAAATGAATGAGCAGTTCTTC.

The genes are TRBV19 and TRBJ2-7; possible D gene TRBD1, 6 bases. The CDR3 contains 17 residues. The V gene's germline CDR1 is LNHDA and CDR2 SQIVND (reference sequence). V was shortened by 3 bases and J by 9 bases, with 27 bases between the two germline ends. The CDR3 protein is CASSMRPTDRSGHVQYF. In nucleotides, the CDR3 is TGTGCCAGTAGTATGAGGCCGACTGACAGGTCGGGACATGTGCAGTACTTC. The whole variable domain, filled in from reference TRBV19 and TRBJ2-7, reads DGGITQSPKYLFRKEGQNVTLSCEQNLNHDAMYWYRQDPGQGLRLIYYSQIVNDFQKGDIAEGYSVSREKKESFPLTVTSAQKNPTAFYLCASSMRPTDRSGHVQYFGPGTRLTVT.

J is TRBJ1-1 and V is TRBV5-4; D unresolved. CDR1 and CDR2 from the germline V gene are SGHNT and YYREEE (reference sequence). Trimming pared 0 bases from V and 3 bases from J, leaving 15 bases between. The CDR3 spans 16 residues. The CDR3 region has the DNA TGTGCCAGCAGCTTGGGTAACGCAGTCCTTTACACTGAAGCTTTCTTT. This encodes CASSLGNAVLYTEAFF.

The CDR3 sequence: CASSLVASRVFAFF. CDR3 DNA sequence: TGTGCCAGCAGCTTGGTGGCGTCCCGGGTGTTCGCTTTCTTT. The chain has TRBV5-6 and TRBJ1-1; D call uncertain. This CDR3 region has 14 residues. Germline loops: CDR1 SGHDT, CDR2 YYEEEE. V lost 0 bases to trimming and J lost 11 bases, with 17 bases between them.

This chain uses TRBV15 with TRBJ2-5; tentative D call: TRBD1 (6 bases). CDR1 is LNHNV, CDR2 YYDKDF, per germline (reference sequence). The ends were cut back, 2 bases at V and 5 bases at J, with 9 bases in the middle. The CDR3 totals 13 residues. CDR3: CATSRQGIETQYF. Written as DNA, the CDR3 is TGTGCCACCAGCAGACAGGGGATCGAGACCCAGTACTTC.

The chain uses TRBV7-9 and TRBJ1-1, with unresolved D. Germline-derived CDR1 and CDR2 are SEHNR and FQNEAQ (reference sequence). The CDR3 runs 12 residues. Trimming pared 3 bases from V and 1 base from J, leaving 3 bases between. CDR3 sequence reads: CASSFGNTEAFF. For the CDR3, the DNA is TGTGCCAGCAGCTTCGGGAACACTGAAGCTTTCTTT.

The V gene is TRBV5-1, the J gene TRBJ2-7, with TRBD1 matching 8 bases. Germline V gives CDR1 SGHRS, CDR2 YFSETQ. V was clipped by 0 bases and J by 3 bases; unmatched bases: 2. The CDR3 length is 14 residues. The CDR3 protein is CASSLAGQGYEQYF. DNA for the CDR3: TGCGCCAGCAGCTTGGCCGGACAGGGCTACGAGCAGTACTTC. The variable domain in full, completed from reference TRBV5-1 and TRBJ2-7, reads KAGVTQTPRYLIKTRGQQVTLSCSPISGHRSVSWYQQTPGQGLQFLFEYFSETQRNKGNFPGRFSGRQFSNSRSEMNVSTLELGDSALYLCASSLAGQGYEQYFGPGTRLTVT.

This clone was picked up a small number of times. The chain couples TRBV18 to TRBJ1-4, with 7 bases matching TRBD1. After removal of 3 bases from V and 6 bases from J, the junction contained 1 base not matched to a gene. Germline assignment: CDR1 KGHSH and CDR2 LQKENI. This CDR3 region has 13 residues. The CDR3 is CASSPGQDEKLFF. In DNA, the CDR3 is TGTGCCAGCTCACCCGGACAGGATGAAAAACTGTTTTTT.

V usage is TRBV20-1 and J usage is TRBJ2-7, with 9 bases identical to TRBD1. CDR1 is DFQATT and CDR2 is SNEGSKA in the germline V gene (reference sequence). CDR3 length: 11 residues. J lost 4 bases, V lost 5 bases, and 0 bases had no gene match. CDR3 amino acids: CSAGQGYEQYF. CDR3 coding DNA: TGCAGTGCTGGACAGGGGTACGAGCAGTACTTC.

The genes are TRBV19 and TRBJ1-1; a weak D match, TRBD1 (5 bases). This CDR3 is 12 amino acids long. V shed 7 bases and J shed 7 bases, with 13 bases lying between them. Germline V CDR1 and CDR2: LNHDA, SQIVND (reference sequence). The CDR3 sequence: CASKSQGNEAFF. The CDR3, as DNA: TGTGCCAGTAAATCCCAGGGTAATGAAGCTTTCTTT.

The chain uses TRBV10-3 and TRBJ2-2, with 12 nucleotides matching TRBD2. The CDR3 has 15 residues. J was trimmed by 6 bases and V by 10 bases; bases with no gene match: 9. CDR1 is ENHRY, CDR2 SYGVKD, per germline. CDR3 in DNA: TGTGCCAGCACCCCGGGACTAGCGGGCGCCGGGGAGCTGTTTTTT. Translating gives CASTPGLAGAGELFF.

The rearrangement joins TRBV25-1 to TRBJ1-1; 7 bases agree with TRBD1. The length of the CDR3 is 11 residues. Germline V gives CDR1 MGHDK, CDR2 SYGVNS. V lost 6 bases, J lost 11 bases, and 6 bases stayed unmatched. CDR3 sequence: CASSQGGGAFF. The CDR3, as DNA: TGTGCCAGCAGCCAGGGGGGTGGGGCTTTCTTT. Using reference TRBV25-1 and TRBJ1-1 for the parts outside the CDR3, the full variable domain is EADIYQTPRYLVIGTGKKITLECSQTMGHDKMYWYQQDPGMELHLIHYSYGVNSTEKGDLSSESTVSRIRTEHFPLTLESARPSHTSQYLCASSQGGGAFFGQGTRLTVV.